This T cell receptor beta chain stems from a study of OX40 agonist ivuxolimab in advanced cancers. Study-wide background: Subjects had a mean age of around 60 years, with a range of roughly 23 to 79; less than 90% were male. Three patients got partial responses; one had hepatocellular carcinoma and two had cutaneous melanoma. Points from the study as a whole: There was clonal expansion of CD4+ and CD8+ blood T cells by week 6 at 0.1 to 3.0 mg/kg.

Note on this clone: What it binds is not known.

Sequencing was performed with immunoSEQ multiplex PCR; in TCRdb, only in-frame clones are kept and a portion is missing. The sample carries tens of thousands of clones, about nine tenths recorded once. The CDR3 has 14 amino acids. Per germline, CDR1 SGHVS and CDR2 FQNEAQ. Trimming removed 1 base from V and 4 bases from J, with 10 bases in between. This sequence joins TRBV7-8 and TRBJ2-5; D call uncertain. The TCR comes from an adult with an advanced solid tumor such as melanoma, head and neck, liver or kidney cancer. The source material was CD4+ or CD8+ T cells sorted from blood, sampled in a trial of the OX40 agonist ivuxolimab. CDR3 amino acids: CASSLEVMRETQYF. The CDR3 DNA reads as TGTGCCAGCAGCTTAGAGGTGATGAGAGAGACCCAGTACTTC.